These T cell receptor beta chains were read from a single sample in a study of CD4 T cells in relation to SARS-CoV-2 and coronaviruses. Their antigens are not known. Using immunoSEQ multiplex PCR, the repertoire was profiled, and TCRdb retains in-frame clones only, with some absent. The sample consists of roughly 23,000 clones, just over 65% of them appearing once. The sequenced material came from CD4+ T cells from PBMCs, cultured in vitro. Every receptor here comes from a human donor in good health. Each CDR3 is given without its conserved first and last residue. The order of the fields is J gene, V gene, CDR3 protein.

TRBJ2-3 TRBV7-2 ASSSLGGMVTDTQY
TRBJ1-2 TRBV6-5 ASSYSRDGLYGYT
TRBJ2-7 TRBV19 ASSGREGDNEQY
TRBJ2-3 TRBV10-1 ASSEGLGFTDTQY
TRBJ2-2 TRBV19 ASSTLPQRAGELF
TRBJ2-1 TRBV11-2 ASSFSYHQDEQF
TRBJ2-3 TRBV19 ASSPRTLDTQY
TRBJ2-7 TRBV27 ASSTLWGGEQY
TRBJ2-5 TRBV30 AWSEGPQETQY
TRBJ2-3 TRBV6-1 ASSELAGFTDTQY
TRBJ1-1 TRBV10-3 AISPDLQVRGTEAF
TRBJ2-6 TRBV4-3 ASSQDSGANVLT
TRBJ1-2 TRBV10-3 ATAASVMGGYT
TRBJ2-2 TRBV7-2 ASSSKRQSTGELF
TRBJ2-7 TRBV5-6 ASSLGDRASYEQY
TRBJ2-5 TRBV10-1 ASSESTGGSQTQY
TRBJ2-1 TRBV7-8 ASSLRGRYNEQF
TRBJ2-3 TRBV5-6 ASSPSDNSVTDTQY
TRBJ1-4 TRBV18 ASSPNGRDEKLF
TRBJ1-4 TRBV5-4 ASSGGGKLF
TRBJ1-4 TRBV5-1 ASSRAGTGGEKLF
TRBJ2-5 TRBV6-6 ASSSPTGTGVETQY
TRBJ1-2 TRBV5-1 ASSFTGQGNYGYT
TRBJ1-6 TRBV18 ASSPVDSNSPLH
TRBJ1-4 TRBV18 ASSLSMLDEKLF
TRBJ1-2 TRBV7-8 ASSRYRTGRVYGYT
TRBJ2-7 TRBV14 ASSHFRDTVNEQY
TRBJ2-5 TRBV5-8 ASSPGQGTEETQY
TRBJ1-4 TRBV19 ASSIVGTGREKLF
TRBJ2-3 TRBV7-9 ASSAGLAGRKQY
TRBJ2-2 TRBV18 ASSPGGSHGELF
TRBJ1-2 TRBV19 ASSRYGEGSSYGYT
TRBJ2-5 TRBV7-7 ASSNSGQETQY
TRBJ1-4 TRBV6-2/TRBV6-3 ASSYSPSGTVEKLF
TRBJ1-4 TRBV30 AWMGYSNEKLF
TRBJ2-3 TRBV3-1/TRBV3-2 ASSQDGRRASGNTDTQY
TRBJ1-2 TRBV18 ASSPRKKTGDYGYT
TRBJ2-5 TRBV4-2 ASTIGLAGPQETQY
TRBJ2-7 TRBV28 ASSPPPGKYEQY
TRBJ1-1 TRBV3-1/TRBV3-2 ASSQEGGVEAF
TRBJ2-3 TRBV27 ASSTILGLAGVTETQY
TRBJ1-2 TRBV28 ASSYSGGRRYGYT
TRBJ1-1 TRBV30 AWRGGRDTEAF
TRBJ2-7 TRBV25-1 ASSEFGGTYEQY
TRBJ2-7 TRBV29-1 SVVASGYEQY